The 6 T cell receptor beta chains below come from one sample, sequenced in a study of T cells after posttransplantation cyclophosphamide. Only in-frame clones appear in the TCRdb table, and some are missing; sequencing was by immunoSEQ multiplex PCR. The sample holds around 17,000 clones, roughly nine tenths seen once. Treatment was busulfan-fludarabine conditioning, a marrow graft, and cyclophosphamide on days +3 and +4. The specimen comprised CD4+ T cells sorted from blood, sampled after allogeneic stem cell transplant with posttransplant cyclophosphamide. The receptor set was obtained from a male patient between 55 and 70 years old who received an allogeneic stem cell transplant from a related donor and was CMV-positive. Some T cells may have come from the graft donor.

In nucleotides, the CDR3 is TGTGCCAGTAGCTTTGACTCCAACTATGGCTACACCTTC. Translating gives CASSFDSNYGYTF. The V call is TRBV19, the J call TRBJ1-2; no clear D. Trimming cost V 6 bases and J 2 bases, with 10 bases left between them. Germline CDR1 reads LNHDA; CDR2 reads SQIVND (reference sequence). CDR3 length equals 13 residues.

The chain employs TRBV7-6 and TRBJ2-5; D not certain. The V end lost 0 bases, the J end lost 11 bases, and 13 bases lay between the germline ends. CDR3 size: 13 residues. CDR1 and CDR2 (germline): SGHVS, FNYEAQ. The CDR3 region is CASSLATENEQYF. DNA of the CDR3: TGTGCCAGCAGCTTAGCCACGGAGAATGAGCAGTACTTC.

This clone has a single count. The chain has TRBV13 and TRBJ1-1; D is unresolved. The CDR3 is 14 residues long. Trimming took 2 bases from V and 4 from J, leaving 11 bases between them. Germline CDR1 PRHDT, CDR2 FYEKMQ (reference sequence). CDR3 loop: CASSLIGVGTEAFF. The CDR3 DNA sequence: TGTGCCAGCAGCTTAATCGGAGTGGGCACTGAAGCTTTCTTT.

V and J are TRBV2 and TRBJ1-2, with 7 bases aligning to TRBD1. This CDR3 has 13 residues. V lost 3 bases to trimming and J lost 5 bases; unmatched junction nucleotides: 3. Germline V CDR1 and CDR2: SNHLY, FYNNEI. The CDR3 DNA reads TGTGCCAGCAGTGAGAGGGACAGTTATGGCTACACCTTC. It yields the protein CASSERDSYGYTF. Combining the CDR3 with reference TRBV2 and TRBJ1-2 gives the whole variable domain EPEVTQTPSHQVTQMGQEVILRCVPISNHLYFYWYRQILGQKVEFLVSFYNNEISEKSEIFDDQFSVERPDGSNFTLKIRSTKLEDSAMYFCASSERDSYGYTFGSGTRLTVV.

The V and J genes are TRBV28 and TRBJ1-2; D ambiguous. The CDR3 sequence is 11 residues long. Germline V gives CDR1 MDHEN, CDR2 SYDVKM. With 11 bases removed from V and 0 bases from J, the gap between germline ends came to 7 bases. Written as DNA, the CDR3 is TGTGCCGGGCAGTCTAACTATGGCTACACCTTC. Translation: CAGQSNYGYTF.

This chain connects TRBV9 to TRBJ1-2, with D possibly TRBD1 on 6 matching bases. Trimming stripped 3 bases from V and 5 bases from J, with 14 bases between. Germline values: CDR1 SGDLS, CDR2 YYNGEE. The length of the CDR3 is 14 residues. In DNA, the CDR3 is TGTGCCAGCAGCGCGAGCGCGGACAGTTATGGCTACACCTTC. Translation: CASSASADSYGYTF.